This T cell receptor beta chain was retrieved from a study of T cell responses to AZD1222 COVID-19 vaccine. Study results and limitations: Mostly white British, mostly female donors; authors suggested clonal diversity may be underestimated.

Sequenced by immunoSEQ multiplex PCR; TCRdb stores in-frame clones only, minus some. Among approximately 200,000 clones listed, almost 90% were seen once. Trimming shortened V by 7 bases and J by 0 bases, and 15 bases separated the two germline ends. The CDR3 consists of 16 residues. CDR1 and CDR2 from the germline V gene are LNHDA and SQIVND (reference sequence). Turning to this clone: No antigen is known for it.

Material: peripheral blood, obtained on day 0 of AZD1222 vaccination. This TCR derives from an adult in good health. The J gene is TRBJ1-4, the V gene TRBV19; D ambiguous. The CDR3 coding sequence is TGTGCCAGTACCGAAAGGTTTGGGGCAACTAATGAAAAACTGTTTTTT. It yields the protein CASTERFGATNEKLFF.